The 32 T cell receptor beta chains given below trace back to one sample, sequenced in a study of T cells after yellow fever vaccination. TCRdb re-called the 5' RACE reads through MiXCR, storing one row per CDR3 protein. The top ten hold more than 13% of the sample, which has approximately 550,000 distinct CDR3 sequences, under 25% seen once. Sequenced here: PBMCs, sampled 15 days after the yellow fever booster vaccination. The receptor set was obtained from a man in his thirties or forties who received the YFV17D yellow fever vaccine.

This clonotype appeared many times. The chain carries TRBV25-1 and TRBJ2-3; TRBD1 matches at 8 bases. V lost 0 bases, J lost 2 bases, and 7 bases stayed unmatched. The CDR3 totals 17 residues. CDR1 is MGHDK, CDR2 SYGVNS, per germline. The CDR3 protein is CASSEYIRQGTTDTQYF. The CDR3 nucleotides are TGTGCCAGCAGTGAATATATCAGACAGGGGACCACAGATACGCAGTATTTT. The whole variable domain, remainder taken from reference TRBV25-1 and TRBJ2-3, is EADIYQTPRYLVIGTGKKITLECSQTMGHDKMYWYQQDPGMELHLIHYSYGVNSTEKGDLSSESTVSRIRTEHFPLTLESARPSHTSQYLCASSEYIRQGTTDTQYFGPGTRLTVL.

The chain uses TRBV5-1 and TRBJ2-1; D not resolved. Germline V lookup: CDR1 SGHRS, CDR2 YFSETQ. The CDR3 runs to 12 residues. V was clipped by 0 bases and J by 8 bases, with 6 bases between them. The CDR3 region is CASSLVLDEQFF. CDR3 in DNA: TGCGCCAGCAGCTTGGTGCTCGATGAGCAGTTCTTC.

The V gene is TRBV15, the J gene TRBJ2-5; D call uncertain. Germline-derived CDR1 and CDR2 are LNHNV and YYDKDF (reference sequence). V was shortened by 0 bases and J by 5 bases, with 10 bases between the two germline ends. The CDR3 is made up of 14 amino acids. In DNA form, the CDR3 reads TGTGCCACCAGCAGAGATTACGGCGGCGAGACCCAGTACTTC. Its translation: CATSRDYGGETQYF.

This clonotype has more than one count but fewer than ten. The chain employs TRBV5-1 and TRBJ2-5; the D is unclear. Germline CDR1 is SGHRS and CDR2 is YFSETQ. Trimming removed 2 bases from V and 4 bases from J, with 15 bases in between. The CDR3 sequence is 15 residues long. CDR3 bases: TGCGCCAGCAGCTTATCTAGGCACATGGCAGAGACCCAGTACTTC. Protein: CASSLSRHMAETQYF.

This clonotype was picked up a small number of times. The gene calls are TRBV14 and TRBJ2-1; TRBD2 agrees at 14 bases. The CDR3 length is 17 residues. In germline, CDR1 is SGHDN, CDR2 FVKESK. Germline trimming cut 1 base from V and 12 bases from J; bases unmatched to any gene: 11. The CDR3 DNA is TGTGCCAGCAGCCAAGGCCCCCGACTAGCGGGAGGGCCGGTGCAGTTCTTC. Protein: CASSQGPRLAGGPVQFF. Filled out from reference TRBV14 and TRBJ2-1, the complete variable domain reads EAGVTQFPSHSVIEKGQTVTLRCDPISGHDNLYWYRRVMGKEIKFLLHFVKESKQDESGMPNNRFLAERTGGTYSTLKVQPAELEDSGVYFCASSQGPRLAGGPVQFFGPGTRLTVL.

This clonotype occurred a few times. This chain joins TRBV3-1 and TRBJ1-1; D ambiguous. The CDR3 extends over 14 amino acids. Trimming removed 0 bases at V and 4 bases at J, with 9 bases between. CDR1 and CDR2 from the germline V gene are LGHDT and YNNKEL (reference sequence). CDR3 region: CASSQDQAGTEAFF. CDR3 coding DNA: TGTGCCAGCAGCCAAGATCAGGCAGGCACTGAAGCTTTCTTT.

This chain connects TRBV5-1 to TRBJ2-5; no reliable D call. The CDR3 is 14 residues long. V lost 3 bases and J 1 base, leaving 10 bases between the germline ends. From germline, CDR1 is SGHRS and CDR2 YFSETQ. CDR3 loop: CASSWLSPQETQYF. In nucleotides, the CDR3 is TGCGCCAGCAGCTGGCTATCCCCCCAAGAGACCCAGTACTTC.

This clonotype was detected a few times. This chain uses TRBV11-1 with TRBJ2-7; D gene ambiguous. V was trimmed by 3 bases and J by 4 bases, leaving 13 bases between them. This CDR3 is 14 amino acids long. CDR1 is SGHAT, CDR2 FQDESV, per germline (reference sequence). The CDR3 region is CASSFGAISYEQYF. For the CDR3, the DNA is TGTGCCAGCAGCTTTGGAGCGATCTCTTACGAGCAGTACTTC.

The CDR3 DNA sequence: TGTGCCAGCAGCAAGACGGGAGATACGCAGTATTTT. It codes for CASSKTGDTQYF. The rearrangement joins TRBV7-9 to TRBJ2-3; D remains ambiguous. Between the trimmed V and J ends, which lost 5 bases and 5 bases, there was a span of 8 bases. Germline V CDR1 and CDR2: SEHNR, FQNEAQ (reference sequence). The CDR3 is made up of 12 amino acids.

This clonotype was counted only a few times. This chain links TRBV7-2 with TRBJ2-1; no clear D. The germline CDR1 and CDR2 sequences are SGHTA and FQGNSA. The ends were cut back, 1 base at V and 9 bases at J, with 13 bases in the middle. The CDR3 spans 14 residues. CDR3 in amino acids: CASSLGMLDGEQFF. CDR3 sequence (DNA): TGTGCCAGCAGCTTAGGTATGTTGGACGGTGAGCAGTTCTTC.

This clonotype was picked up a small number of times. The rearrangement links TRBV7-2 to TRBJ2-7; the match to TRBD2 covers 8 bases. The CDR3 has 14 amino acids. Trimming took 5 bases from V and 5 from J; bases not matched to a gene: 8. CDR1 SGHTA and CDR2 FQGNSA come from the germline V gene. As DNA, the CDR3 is TGTGCCAGCAGCGCCGGGAGGGCCGGCCACGAGCAGTACTTC. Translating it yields CASSAGRAGHEQYF.

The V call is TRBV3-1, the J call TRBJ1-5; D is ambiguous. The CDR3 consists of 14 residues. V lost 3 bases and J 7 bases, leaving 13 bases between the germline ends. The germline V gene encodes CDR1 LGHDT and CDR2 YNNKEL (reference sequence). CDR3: CASSQTDRRQPQHF. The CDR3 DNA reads TGTGCCAGCAGCCAGACGGATAGACGGCAGCCCCAGCATTTT. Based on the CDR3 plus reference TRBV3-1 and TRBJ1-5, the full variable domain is DTAVSQTPKYLVTQMGNDKSIKCEQNLGHDTMYWYKQDSKKFLKIMFSYNNKELIINETVPNRFSPKSPDKAHLNLHINSLELGDSAVYFCASSQTDRRQPQHFGDGTRLSIL.

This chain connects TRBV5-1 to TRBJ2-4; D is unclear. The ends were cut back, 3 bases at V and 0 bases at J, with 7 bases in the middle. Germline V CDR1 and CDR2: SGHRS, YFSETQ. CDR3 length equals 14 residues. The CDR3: CASSYNEAKNIQYF. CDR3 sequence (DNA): TGCGCCAGCAGCTACAACGAAGCCAAAAACATTCAGTACTTC. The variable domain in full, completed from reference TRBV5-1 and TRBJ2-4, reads KAGVTQTPRYLIKTRGQQVTLSCSPISGHRSVSWYQQTPGQGLQFLFEYFSETQRNKGNFPGRFSGRQFSNSRSEMNVSTLELGDSALYLCASSYNEAKNIQYFGAGTRLSVL.

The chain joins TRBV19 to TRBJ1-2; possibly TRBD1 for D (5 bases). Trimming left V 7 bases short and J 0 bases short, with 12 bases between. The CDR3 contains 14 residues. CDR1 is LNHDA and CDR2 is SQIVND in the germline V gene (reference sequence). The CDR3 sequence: CASTLGTSNYGYTF. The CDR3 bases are TGTGCCAGTACTTTGGGGACCTCTAACTATGGCTACACCTTC.

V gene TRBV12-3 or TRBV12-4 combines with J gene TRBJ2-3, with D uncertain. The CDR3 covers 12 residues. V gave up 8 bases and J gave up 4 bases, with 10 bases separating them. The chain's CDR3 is CASGIGPDTQYF. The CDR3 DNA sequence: TGTGCCAGCGGAATAGGTCCAGATACGCAGTATTTT.

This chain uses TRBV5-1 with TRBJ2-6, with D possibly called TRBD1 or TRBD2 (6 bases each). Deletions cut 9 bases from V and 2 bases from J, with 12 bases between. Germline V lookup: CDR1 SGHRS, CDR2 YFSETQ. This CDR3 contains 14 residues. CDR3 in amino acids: CATARGAGANVLTF. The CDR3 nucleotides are TGCGCCACCGCTAGGGGGGCTGGGGCCAACGTCCTGACTTTC.

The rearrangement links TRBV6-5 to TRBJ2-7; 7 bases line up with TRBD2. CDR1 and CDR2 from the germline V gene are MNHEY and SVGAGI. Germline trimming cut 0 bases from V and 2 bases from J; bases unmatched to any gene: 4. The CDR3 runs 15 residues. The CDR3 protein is CASSYSREVTYEQYF. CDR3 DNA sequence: TGTGCCAGCAGTTACTCCCGGGAGGTGACCTACGAGCAGTACTTC.

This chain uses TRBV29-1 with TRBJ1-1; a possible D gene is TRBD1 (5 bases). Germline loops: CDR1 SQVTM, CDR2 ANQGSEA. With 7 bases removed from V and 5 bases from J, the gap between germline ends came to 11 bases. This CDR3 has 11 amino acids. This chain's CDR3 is CSAGGVTEAFF. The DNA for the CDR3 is TGCAGCGCTGGGGGGGTTACTGAAGCTTTCTTT.

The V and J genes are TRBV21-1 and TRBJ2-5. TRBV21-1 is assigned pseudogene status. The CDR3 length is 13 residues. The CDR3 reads CASSSRGAETQYF. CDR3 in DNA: TGTGCCAGCAGCTCTCGGGGTGCAGAGACCCAGTACTTC.

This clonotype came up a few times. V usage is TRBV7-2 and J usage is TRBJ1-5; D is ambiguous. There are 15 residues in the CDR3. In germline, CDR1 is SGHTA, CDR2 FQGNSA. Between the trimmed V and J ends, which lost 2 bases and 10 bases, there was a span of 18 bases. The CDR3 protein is CASSLQDRTGRPQHF. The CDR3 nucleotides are TGTGCCAGCAGCTTACAGGACCGGACGGGCCGACCCCAGCATTTT.

The CDR3 spells CASSQFTGGDYNEQFF. CDR3 sequence (DNA): TGCGCCAGCAGCCAATTTACCGGAGGGGACTACAATGAGCAGTTCTTC. The gene calls are TRBV4-3 and TRBJ2-1; a possible D gene is TRBD2 (6 bases). The CDR3 has 16 residues. The V and J ends lost 2 bases and 3 bases respectively, with 14 bases between them. In germline, CDR1 is LGHNA, CDR2 YSLEER.

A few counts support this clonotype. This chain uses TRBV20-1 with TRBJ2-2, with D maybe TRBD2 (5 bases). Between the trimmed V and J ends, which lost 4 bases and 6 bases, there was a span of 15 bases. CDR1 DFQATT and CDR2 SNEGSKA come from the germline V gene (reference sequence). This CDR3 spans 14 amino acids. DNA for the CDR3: TGCAGTGCTATAGGGCACGGCGGGTCCGGGGAGCTGTTTTTT. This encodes CSAIGHGGSGELFF.

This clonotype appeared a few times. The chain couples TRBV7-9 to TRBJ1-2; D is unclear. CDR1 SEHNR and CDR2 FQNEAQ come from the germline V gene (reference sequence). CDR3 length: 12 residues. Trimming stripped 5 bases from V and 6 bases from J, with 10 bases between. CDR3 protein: CASSISGNGYTF. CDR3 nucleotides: TGTGCCAGCAGCATTAGCGGGAATGGCTACACCTTC.

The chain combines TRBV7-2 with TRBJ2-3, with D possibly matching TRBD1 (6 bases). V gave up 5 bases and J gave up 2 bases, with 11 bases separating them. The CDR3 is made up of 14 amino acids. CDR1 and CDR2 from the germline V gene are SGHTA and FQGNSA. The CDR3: CASSVQGPTDTQYF. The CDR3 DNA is TGTGCCAGCAGCGTCCAGGGGCCCACAGATACGCAGTATTTT.

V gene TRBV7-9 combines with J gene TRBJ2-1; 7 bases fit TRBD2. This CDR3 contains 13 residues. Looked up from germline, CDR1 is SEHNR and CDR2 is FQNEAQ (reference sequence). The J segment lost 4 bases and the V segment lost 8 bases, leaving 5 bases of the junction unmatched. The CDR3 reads CASEAGAYNEQFF. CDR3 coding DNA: TGTGCCAGCGAGGCGGGAGCTTACAATGAGCAGTTCTTC.

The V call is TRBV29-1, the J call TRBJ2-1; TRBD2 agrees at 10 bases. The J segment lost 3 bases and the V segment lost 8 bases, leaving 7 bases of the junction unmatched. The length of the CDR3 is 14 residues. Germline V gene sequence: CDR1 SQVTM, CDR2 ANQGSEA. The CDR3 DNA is TGCAGCTCAGGACTAGCGGAGAACTACAATGAGCAGTTCTTC. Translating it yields CSSGLAENYNEQFF.

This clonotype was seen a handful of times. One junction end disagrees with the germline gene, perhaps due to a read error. The DNA for the CDR3 is TGTGCCATTCAGGGACTAGCGGATAATGTGCAGTTCTTC. It encodes CAIQGLADNVQFF. The V and J genes are TRBV10-3 and TRBJ2-1, with 11 positions matching TRBD2. The CDR3 totals 13 residues. Germline V gene sequence: CDR1 ENHRY, CDR2 SYGVKD.

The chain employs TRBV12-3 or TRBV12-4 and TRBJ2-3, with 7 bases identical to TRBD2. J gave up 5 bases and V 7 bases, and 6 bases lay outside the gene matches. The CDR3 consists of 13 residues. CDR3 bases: TGTGCCAGCATGGCGGGAGCGTTAGATACGCAGTATTTT. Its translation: CASMAGALDTQYF.

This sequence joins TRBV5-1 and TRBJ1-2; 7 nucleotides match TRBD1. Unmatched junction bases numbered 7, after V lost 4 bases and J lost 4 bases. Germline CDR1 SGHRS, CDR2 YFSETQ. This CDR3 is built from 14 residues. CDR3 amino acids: CASSGGQLLYGYTF. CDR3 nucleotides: TGCGCCAGCAGCGGGGGACAGCTCCTCTATGGCTACACCTTC.

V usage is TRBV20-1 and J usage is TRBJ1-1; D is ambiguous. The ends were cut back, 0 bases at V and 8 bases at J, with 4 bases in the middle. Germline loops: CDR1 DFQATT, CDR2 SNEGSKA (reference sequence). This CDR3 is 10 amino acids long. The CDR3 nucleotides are TGCAGTGCTAGAGAGGAGGAAGCTTTCTTT. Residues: CSAREEEAFF.

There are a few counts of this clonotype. In nucleotides, the CDR3 is TGCAGTGCTAGAGGCCGAGGGCTGACTACCTACGAGCAGTACTTC. Encoded protein: CSARGRGLTTYEQYF. The rearrangement links TRBV20-1 to TRBJ2-7, with a possible D match to TRBD2 (5 bases). V was trimmed by 1 base and J by 2 bases, leaving 15 bases between them. CDR3 size: 15 residues. The germline V gene encodes CDR1 DFQATT and CDR2 SNEGSKA (reference sequence).

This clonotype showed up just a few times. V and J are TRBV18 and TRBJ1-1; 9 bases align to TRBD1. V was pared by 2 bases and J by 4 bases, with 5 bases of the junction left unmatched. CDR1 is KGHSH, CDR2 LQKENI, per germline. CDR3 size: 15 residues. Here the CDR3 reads CASSPGTGRGTEAFF. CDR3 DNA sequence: TGTGCCAGCTCACCAGGGACAGGGCGTGGCACTGAAGCTTTCTTT.